The 26 T cell receptor beta chains below come from one sample, sequenced in a study of T cells after yellow fever vaccination (dated by TCRdb to between 2017 and 2020). Interpreted using the paper, the treatment or condition label stands for: live attenuated yellow fever vaccine strain. Receptor libraries were prepared by 5' RACE. The reads were generated on an Illumina NovaSeq 6000. TCRdb reran the public reads through fastp at Q25 and MiXCR, keeping productive beta chains. Rows with one shared CDR3 protein collapse into an entry with the most common genes and DNA. Across this sample there are more than 300,000 distinct CDR3 sequences, with roughly 10% seen only once. Less than 3.5% of the sample lies in the top ten. Material: CD4+ T cells sorted from PBMCs, obtained 45 days after the yellow fever booster vaccination. Source of these receptors: a man younger than 35 who received the YFV17D yellow fever vaccine.

J is TRBJ2-7 and V is TRBV29-1; 10 bases are a match to TRBD1. Per germline, CDR1 SQVTM and CDR2 ANQGSEA. V lost 6 bases, J lost 3 bases, and 5 bases stayed unmatched. The CDR3 runs 13 residues. CDR3 nucleotide sequence: TGCAGCGTGAGGGGGACAGGGGACTACGAGCAGTACTTC. Its protein is CSVRGTGDYEQYF.

This clonotype was recorded a few times. At one end, the junction sequence differs from germline, possibly due to a read error. The chain has TRBV28 and TRBJ2-3, with 8 bases matching TRBD2. The V gene's germline CDR1 is MDHEN and CDR2 SYDVKM. The CDR3 extends over 14 amino acids. As DNA, the CDR3 is TGTGCCAGCGGTTTAGCGGGGCGCGGAGATACGCAGTATTTT. It translates to CASGLAGRGDTQYF. The full variable domain, its missing parts supplied by reference TRBV28 and TRBJ2-3, is DVKVTQSSRYLVKRTGEKVFLECVQDMDHENMFWYRQDPGLGLRLIYFSYDVKMKEKGDIPEGYSVSREKKERFSLILESASTNQTSMYLCASGLAGRGDTQYFGPGTRLTVL.

CDR3 coding DNA: TGTGCCACCACAAACAGGGCCCGGAGTGGTGGGGCCAACGTCCTGACTTTC. This codes for CATTNRARSGGANVLTF. The chain has TRBV19 and TRBJ2-6, with a weak D call TRBD1 (6 bases). Germline V gene data show CDR1 as LNHDA and CDR2 as SQIVND (reference sequence). V was pared by 10 bases and J by 3 bases, with 22 bases between. CDR3 size: 17 residues.

The rearrangement uses TRBV6-5 and TRBJ2-4, with 7 bases lining up with TRBD2. Unmatched junction bases numbered 11, after V lost 9 bases and J lost 0 bases. This CDR3 spans 16 amino acids. Per the germline V gene, CDR1 is MNHEY and CDR2 is SVGAGI. CDR3: CARGGVGWTAKNIQYF. The CDR3 DNA reads TGTGCCAGGGGAGGGGTGGGCTGGACAGCCAAAAACATTCAGTACTTC.

This clonotype was recorded at least ten times. The chain has TRBV12-3 or TRBV12-4 and TRBJ1-5; D might be TRBD1 (6 bases). The CDR3 has 14 residues. Trimming took off 3 bases at V and 7 bases at J, with 13 bases between the two ends. The CDR3 protein is CASSLKGGGQPQHF. CDR3 DNA: TGTGCCAGCAGTTTGAAAGGGGGGGGGCAGCCCCAGCATTTT.

This clonotype was counted ten times or more. The rearrangement uses TRBV6-5 and TRBJ2-1, with a weak D call TRBD1 (6 bases). The CDR3 loop spans 12 amino acids. Germline CDR1 MNHEY, CDR2 SVGAGI. V was clipped by 2 bases and J by 10 bases, with 9 bases between them. CDR3 region: CASSYQGYEQFF. The CDR3 bases are TGTGCCAGCAGTTACCAGGGGTACGAGCAGTTCTTC.

This clonotype was detected a few times. The rearrangement links TRBV9 to TRBJ2-7, with D tentatively TRBD1 (6 bases). CDR1 SGDLS and CDR2 YYNGEE come from the germline V gene. Trimming cost V 3 bases and J 6 bases, with 16 bases left between them. The length of the CDR3 is 14 residues. The CDR3 sequence: CASSADLWGLEQYV. CDR3 bases: TGTGCCAGCAGCGCCGACCTCTGGGGGCTCGAGCAGTACGTC.

This clonotype was detected only a few times. The chain couples TRBV12-3 or TRBV12-4 to TRBJ1-6; D gene uncertain. The CDR3 covers 17 residues. The V gene lost 3 bases and the J gene lost 0 bases, with 12 bases spanning the gap. DNA for the CDR3: TGTGCCAGCAGTTTGTACACCAGGAGCTCCTATAATTCACCCCTCCACTTT. Translated, it gives CASSLYTRSSYNSPLHF.

The chain carries TRBV7-2 and TRBJ1-2; D gene uncertain. The CDR3 has 13 amino acids. Deletions cut 5 bases from V and 3 bases from J, with 10 bases between. Germline CDR1 reads SGHTA; CDR2 reads FQGNSA. The CDR3 loop is CASSPDPDYGYTF. In DNA form, the CDR3 reads TGTGCCAGCAGCCCGGACCCGGACTATGGCTACACCTTC.

This clonotype appeared a few times. The J gene is TRBJ2-2, the V gene TRBV7-9; D gene uncertain. The germline V gene has CDR1 SEHNR and CDR2 FQNEAQ (reference sequence). The length of the CDR3 is 13 residues. The V and J ends lost 5 bases and 6 bases respectively, with 10 bases between them. CDR3 in amino acids: CASSPLGPGELFF. The CDR3 region has the DNA TGTGCCAGCAGCCCCCTTGGTCCCGGGGAGCTGTTTTTT.

V gene TRBV6-1 combines with J gene TRBJ2-5, with 8 bases lining up with TRBD2. Germline CDR1 MNHNS, CDR2 SASEGT. Trimming removed 3 bases from V and 3 bases from J; junction bases left unmatched: 12. This CDR3 region has 17 residues. CDR3 loop: CASSDRFGLAAKETQYF. The DNA of the CDR3 is TGTGCCAGCAGTGATAGGTTTGGACTAGCAGCGAAAGAGACCCAGTACTTC.

This clonotype was detected many times. The chain employs TRBV20-1 and TRBJ2-3; 10 bases agree with TRBD2. The CDR3 has 13 amino acids. The junction had 0 bases not matched to a gene; V was cut back by 5 bases and J by 1 base. Germline V gene data show CDR1 as DFQATT and CDR2 as SNEGSKA (reference sequence). CDR3 protein: CSAGTSGTDTQYF. CDR3 DNA: TGCAGTGCTGGGACTAGCGGCACAGATACGCAGTATTTT.

In its sample, this clonotype was seen a few times. The J gene is TRBJ2-2, the V gene TRBV7-2; D perhaps matches TRBD2 (5 bases). CDR3 length: 14 residues. Deletions cut 5 bases from V and 6 bases from J, with 13 bases between. Germline-derived CDR1 and CDR2 are SGHTA and FQGNSA. This CDR3 reads CASSEGVGAGELFF. The CDR3 DNA follows: TGTGCCAGCAGCGAGGGCGTCGGAGCCGGGGAGCTGTTTTTT.

There are many counts of this clonotype. The V call is TRBV4-1, the J call TRBJ1-1, with 10 positions matching TRBD1. The CDR3 runs 13 residues. Per the germline V gene, CDR1 is MGHRA and CDR2 is YSYEKL. V was clipped by 1 base and J by 10 bases; unmatched bases: 3. The CDR3 protein is CASSQAWTGGAFF. CDR3 DNA: TGCGCCAGCAGCCAAGCCTGGACAGGGGGAGCTTTCTTT.

This clonotype appeared many times. The chain links TRBV30 to TRBJ1-6; D gene unclear. Germline lookup yields CDR1 GTSNPN and CDR2 SVGIG (reference sequence). There are 13 residues in the CDR3. Trimming removed 0 bases at V and 7 bases at J, with 7 bases between. The CDR3: CAWSVYENSPLHF. The CDR3 DNA reads as TGTGCCTGGAGTGTATACGAGAATTCACCCCTCCACTTT.

There are a few counts of this clonotype. The chain is built from TRBV29-1 and TRBJ1-2, with D possibly TRBD1 on 6 matching bases. This CDR3 has 11 residues. From germline, CDR1 is SQVTM and CDR2 ANQGSEA. V lost 7 bases and J 6 bases, leaving 12 bases between the germline ends. CDR3 sequence: CSGRQEDGYTF. The CDR3 bases are TGCAGCGGTCGACAGGAGGATGGCTACACCTTC.

In this sample, this clonotype turned up many times. This chain joins TRBV4-3 and TRBJ1-5; D call uncertain. Trimming removed 0 bases at V and 5 bases at J, with 5 bases between. From germline, CDR1 is LGHNA and CDR2 YSLEER. The CDR3 is 13 amino acids. CDR3 DNA sequence: TGCGCCAGCAGCCAAGACAGTTATCAGCCCCAGCATTTT. Encoded protein: CASSQDSYQPQHF.

The genes are TRBV12-3 or TRBV12-4 and TRBJ1-5, with D perhaps matching TRBD1 (6 bases). V lost 3 bases and J lost 4, with 16 bases in between. This CDR3 has 16 amino acids. The CDR3 region is CASSLAGELWNQPQHF. CDR3 in DNA: TGTGCCAGCAGTTTGGCAGGGGAGTTATGGAATCAGCCCCAGCATTTT.

The genes are TRBV3-1 and TRBJ2-5, with D possibly being TRBD2 (7 bases). V was pared by 10 bases and J by 4 bases, with 19 bases between. The CDR3 is made up of 14 amino acids. Germline V gene lookup returns CDR1 LGHDT and CDR2 YNNKEL (reference sequence). The CDR3 region is CATTAAGAGETQYF. CDR3 DNA: TGTGCCACCACGGCGGCGGGGGCGGGAGAGACCCAGTACTTC.

This chain connects TRBV6-2 or TRBV6-3 to TRBJ1-1; possible D gene TRBD1, 6 bases. Germline V gives CDR1 MNHEY, CDR2 SVGEGT. The CDR3 contains 15 residues. Trimming left V 7 bases short and J 2 bases short, with 17 bases between. CDR3 DNA: TGTGCCAGCAACCCCCCCCACAGGGCCAACACTGAAGCTTTCTTT. It specifies CASNPPHRANTEAFF.

The chain couples TRBV3-1 to TRBJ2-3; the D gene is possibly TRBD2 (6 bases). This CDR3 has 13 amino acids. Trimming took off 4 bases at V and 4 bases at J, with 9 bases between the two ends. Germline V CDR1 and CDR2: LGHDT, YNNKEL (reference sequence). This CDR3 is CASSLTSSDTQYF. The CDR3 bases are TGTGCCAGCAGCCTGACTAGTTCAGATACGCAGTATTTT.

This clonotype occurred a few times. This chain links TRBV19 with TRBJ2-5; 7 bases match TRBD1. V lost 7 bases, J lost 5 bases, and 10 bases stayed unmatched. The CDR3 spans 14 residues. Germline CDR1 reads LNHDA; CDR2 reads SQIVND (reference sequence). CDR3 coding DNA: TGTGCCAGTACCCGGACAGGCATGGACGAGACCCAGTACTTC. As protein: CASTRTGMDETQYF.

This clonotype was recorded a few times. At one end, the junction sequence differs from germline, possibly due to a read error. The chain uses TRBV20-1 and TRBJ2-1, with 10 bases fitting TRBD2. Germline lookup yields CDR1 DFQATT and CDR2 SNEGSKA (reference sequence). The CDR3 runs 16 residues. The CDR3 DNA is TGCAGTGCAAGAGCCCTAGCGGGGGCAACGCGGCATGAGCAGTTCTTC. Translating gives CSARALAGATRHEQFF.

This clonotype was detected a few times. The chain has TRBV5-1 and TRBJ2-7, with 12 positions matching TRBD1. V gave up 5 bases and J gave up 5 bases; unmatched junction bases: 5. This CDR3 comprises 14 residues. Germline V gives CDR1 SGHRS, CDR2 YFSETQ. The CDR3 DNA sequence: TGCGCCAGCAGTGACGGGACAGGGGGCAACGAGCAGTACTTC. This codes for CASSDGTGGNEQYF.

This sequence joins TRBV20-1 and TRBJ1-2; a weak D match, TRBD1 (5 bases). The V gene's germline CDR1 is DFQATT and CDR2 SNEGSKA (reference sequence). The CDR3 contains 17 residues. Trimming left V 4 bases short and J 2 bases short, with 23 bases between. The CDR3 DNA sequence: TGCAGTGCTACTAATCCCCAGACAGTAAAGGTGAACTATGGCTACACCTTC. Its translation is CSATNPQTVKVNYGYTF.

The genes are TRBV13 and TRBJ1-1; D not certain. Trimming took 5 bases from V and 3 from J, leaving 19 bases between them. This CDR3 is built from 16 residues. Germline-derived CDR1 and CDR2 are PRHDT and FYEKMQ (reference sequence). CDR3 coding DNA: TGTGCCAGCAGCCGAGGCGCTGGAAACCGAGACACTGAAGCTTTCTTT. Encoded protein: CASSRGAGNRDTEAFF.